The 21 T cell receptor beta chains given below trace back to one sample, sequenced in a study of CD8 T cells in ankylosing spondylitis. MiXCR was run by TCRdb on the 5' RACE reads, yielding one entry per CDR3 protein. The sample consists of approximately 110,000 distinct CDR3 sequences, around 24% of them appearing once. Material for sequencing was synovial fluid, either unsorted or a sorted T cell fraction (not recorded which). The receptors shown here come from a male donor with ankylosing spondylitis.

This clonotype was seen more than once but under ten times. J is TRBJ1-1 and V is TRBV6-1, with TRBD1 as a possible D gene (5 bases). The CDR3 covers 13 residues. Germline V gene sequence: CDR1 MNHNS, CDR2 SASEGT. V shed 7 bases and J shed 6 bases, with 15 bases lying between them. CDR3 DNA: TGTGCCAGCATTCGGGACCCTCTCTCTGAAGCTTTCTTT. This sequence encodes CASIRDPLSEAFF.

The chain has TRBV3-1 and TRBJ1-4; D gene ambiguous. V lost 4 bases, J lost 5 bases, and 8 bases lay in between. Germline CDR1 is LGHDT and CDR2 is YNNKEL (reference sequence). The CDR3 consists of 13 residues. The CDR3 is CASSRPMNEKLFF. As DNA, the CDR3 is TGTGCCAGCAGCCGGCCCATGAATGAAAAACTGTTTTTT. The full variable domain, completed using reference TRBV3-1 and TRBJ1-4, is DTAVSQTPKYLVTQMGNDKSIKCEQNLGHDTMYWYKQDSKKFLKIMFSYNNKELIINETVPNRFSPKSPDKAHLNLHINSLELGDSAVYFCASSRPMNEKLFFGSGTQLSVL.

CDR3 amino acids: CSAMGQSFTGELFF. The CDR3 DNA is TGCAGTGCTATGGGACAGTCATTCACCGGGGAGCTGTTTTTT. The genes are TRBV20-1 and TRBJ2-2; 7 nucleotides align to TRBD1. CDR1 is DFQATT, CDR2 SNEGSKA, per germline (reference sequence). The CDR3 is 14 amino acids. The V segment lost 4 bases and the J segment 4 bases; nucleotides outside the gene matches: 6.

J is TRBJ2-2 and V is TRBV24-1, with a weak D call TRBD1 (7 bases). The CDR3 is made up of 19 amino acids. Germline CDR1 KGHDR, CDR2 SFDVKD. V was shortened by 7 bases and J by 3 bases, with 26 bases between the two germline ends. The CDR3 loop is CATSPPWGTVSGDTGELFF. Here the CDR3 DNA reads TGTGCCACCAGCCCACCCTGGGGGACAGTCTCGGGAGACACCGGGGAGCTGTTTTTT.

This clonotype was seen more than once but under ten times. A much larger clonotype is one base distant, so this may be a read error. The J gene is TRBJ2-1, the V gene TRBV24-1; 9 nucleotides match TRBD2. Germline V gene data show CDR1 as KGHDR and CDR2 as SFDVKD. This CDR3 contains 16 residues. Written as DNA, the CDR3 is TGTGCCACCAGTGACCACTGGACTAGCGTAGACAATCAGCAGTTCTTC. This sequence encodes CATSDHWTSVDNQQFF.

The V call is TRBV5-1, the J call TRBJ2-3, with 15 bases lining up with TRBD2. This CDR3 has 16 residues. Germline assignment: CDR1 SGHRS and CDR2 YFSETQ. Unmatched junction bases numbered 6, after V lost 4 bases and J lost 6 bases. CDR3 protein: CASSGGLAGGRDTQYF. The CDR3 coding sequence is TGCGCCAGCAGCGGGGGACTAGCGGGAGGAAGGGATACGCAGTATTTT.

This clonotype was picked up many times. This chain joins TRBV10-3 and TRBJ2-7; no reliable D call. Trimming stripped 3 bases from V and 1 base from J, with 7 bases between. The germline gives CDR1 ENHRY, CDR2 SYGVKD. The CDR3 has 13 residues. In DNA, the CDR3 is TGTGCCATCAGTGAAGGGATTTCCTACGAGCAGTACGTC. This translates into CAISEGISYEQYV.

This chain uses TRBV11-3 with TRBJ2-1; D ambiguous. V dropped 5 bases and J dropped 5 bases, with 4 bases sitting between them. The CDR3 is 11 residues long. Germline V gene data show CDR1 as SGHNT and CDR2 as YENEEA. This CDR3 reads CASSRDNEQFF. The DNA for the CDR3 is TGTGCCAGCAGCCGGGACAATGAGCAGTTCTTC.

This clonotype occurred many times. CDR3 bases: TGTGCCAGCAGTGTTGGAACCCCTGATCAGCCCCAGCATTTT. Its translation: CASSVGTPDQPQHF. This rearrangement joins TRBV2 to TRBJ1-5; D is unclear. The CDR3 runs 14 residues. V lost 4 bases and J 5 bases, leaving 12 bases between the germline ends. Germline V gives CDR1 SNHLY, CDR2 FYNNEI.

This clonotype was detected ten times or more. The rearrangement joins TRBV28 to TRBJ2-3; 8 nucleotides match TRBD2. Germline values: CDR1 MDHEN, CDR2 SYDVKM. The CDR3 is 15 residues long. With V trimmed by 4 bases and J by 2 bases, 5 bases remained unmatched. The CDR3 DNA is TGTGCCAGCAGTTGGGTAGCGGGATACACAGATACGCAGTATTTT. It codes for CASSWVAGYTDTQYF.

This clonotype was recorded many times. J is TRBJ2-1 and V is TRBV4-1, with 11 positions matching TRBD2. CDR1 is MGHRA, CDR2 YSYEKL, per germline. The CDR3 is made up of 17 amino acids. With V trimmed by 3 bases and J by 1 base, 5 bases remained unmatched. The CDR3, as DNA: TGCGCCAGCAGCCACCCGACTAGCGGGACTTCCTACAATGAGCAGTTCTTC. Protein sequence: CASSHPTSGTSYNEQFF.

The chain uses TRBV5-5 and TRBJ2-1, with 8 bases identical to TRBD2. Trimming removed 4 bases from V and 6 bases from J; junction bases left unmatched: 9. The CDR3 has 15 residues. From germline, CDR1 is SGHKS and CDR2 YYEKEE (reference sequence). CDR3 DNA: TGTGCCAGCAGCGAGTGGACTAGCCGCTTCAATGAGCAGTTCTTC. Translation: CASSEWTSRFNEQFF.

This clonotype was observed a handful of times. The chain links TRBV2 to TRBJ1-2, with a weak D call TRBD1 (6 bases). Trimming removed 5 bases at V and 10 bases at J, with 17 bases between. The CDR3 consists of 13 residues. Germline V gene data show CDR1 as SNHLY and CDR2 as FYNNEI. CDR3 protein: CASSQGGDVDYTF. The CDR3 DNA follows: TGTGCCAGCAGTCAAGGGGGGGACGTGGACTACACCTTC.

This clonotype is medium-sized (0.01 to 0.1%) by share. The rearrangement links TRBV28 to TRBJ2-7; 11 bases align to TRBD1. J was trimmed by 1 base and V by 5 bases; bases with no gene match: 7. The CDR3 spans 16 residues. CDR1 and CDR2 from the germline V gene are MDHEN and SYDVKM. Here the CDR3 reads CASSLSGTGGSYEQYF. DNA of the CDR3: TGTGCCAGCAGTCTGTCCGGGACAGGGGGTTCCTACGAGCAGTACTTC.

J is TRBJ2-5 and V is TRBV20-1; 7 bases align to TRBD2. In germline, CDR1 is DFQATT, CDR2 SNEGSKA (reference sequence). V was pared by 3 bases and J by 1 base, with 8 bases of the junction left unmatched. CDR3 length: 15 amino acids. CDR3 loop: CSASTISGIQETQYF. Here the CDR3 DNA reads TGCAGTGCTAGTACCATAAGCGGGATCCAAGAGACCCAGTACTTC.

This clonotype came up a few times. The chain is built from TRBV20-1 and TRBJ2-3, with D hard to call. Trimming left V 1 base short and J 2 bases short, with 22 bases between. The CDR3 has 18 residues. CDR1 is DFQATT, CDR2 SNEGSKA, per germline (reference sequence). CDR3 amino acids: CSARGPRLITRDTDTQYF. In DNA, the CDR3 is TGCAGTGCTAGAGGGCCCCGATTGATTACAAGGGACACAGATACGCAGTATTTT.

This clonotype has ten or more counts. This chain joins TRBV18 and TRBJ1-5; D remains ambiguous. Germline CDR1 KGHSH, CDR2 LQKENI. V lost 3 bases, J lost 5 bases, and 8 bases lay in between. The CDR3 runs 13 residues. The CDR3 sequence: CASSPHKDQPQHF. CDR3 sequence (DNA): TGTGCCAGCTCACCTCACAAGGATCAGCCCCAGCATTTT.

This clonotype was detected only a few times. The chain employs TRBV10-1 and TRBJ2-1; 8 nucleotides match TRBD2. The germline CDR1 and CDR2 sequences are WNHNN and SYGVQD (reference sequence). The ends lost 4 bases at V and 0 bases at J; junction bases unmatched: 8. The CDR3 is made up of 17 amino acids. The DNA for the CDR3 is TGCGCCAGCAGTGGGTTTGACAGCGGGAGCTCCTACAATGAGCAGTTCTTC. Amino acids: CASSGFDSGSSYNEQFF.

This chain joins TRBV2 and TRBJ1-5; 7 nucleotides line up with TRBD1. Germline trimming cut 6 bases from V and 4 bases from J; bases unmatched to any gene: 6. Germline V CDR1 and CDR2: SNHLY, FYNNEI. The CDR3 totals 14 residues. The DNA of the CDR3 is TGTGCCAGCAGCGGCGGGACAGCTAATCAGCCCCAGCATTTT. Its translation: CASSGGTANQPQHF.

This chain uses TRBV11-2 with TRBJ2-1, with 9 positions matching TRBD2. With V trimmed by 0 bases and J by 7 bases, 16 bases remained unmatched. Germline CDR1 SGHAT, CDR2 FQNNGV. This CDR3 comprises 19 residues. The CDR3 DNA reads as TGTGCCAGCAGCTTAGATTCGCGACTAGCGGTTCTCAGAGGGAATGAGCAGTTCTTC. Amino acids: CASSLDSRLAVLRGNEQFF.

The chain links TRBV15 to TRBJ2-7; 11 positions agree with TRBD2. CDR3 length: 16 residues. Germline V CDR1 and CDR2: LNHNV, YYDKDF (reference sequence). V trimming: 4 bases; J trimming: 6 bases; junction bases outside the gene matches: 11. DNA for the CDR3: TGTGCCACCAGCACCGGGACTAGCGGTCTGAGGGCCGAGCAGTACTTC. Its protein is CATSTGTSGLRAEQYF.